The clone carrying this T cell receptor (beta chain) was picked up one time. The data were obtained in a study of blood T cell repertoires in COVID-19. Turning to the study itself: Collection of acute and convalescent COVID-19 samples took place in the United States, Italy and Spain.

As originally analysed: Nucleated cell number was recorded as an estimate derived from reference gene primer amplification. The table came from immunoSEQ multiplex PCR; TCRdb's copy has only in-frame clones and leaves some out. V, J and clone size are taken as reported in that table, and D and trimming were inferred from the DNA itself. The sample shows some 150,000 clones, roughly 80% of them seen only once. Trimming removed 7 bases at V and 1 base at J, with 17 bases between. Germline CDR1 SGHRS, CDR2 YFSETQ. This CDR3 region has 15 residues. The source material was peripheral blood. The receptor's source is a woman aged 80 or older with acute or convalescent COVID-19. The chain is built from TRBV5-1 and TRBJ1-2, with D maybe TRBD1 (5 bases). CDR3 loop: CASSPSGGLNYGYTF. For the CDR3, the DNA is TGCGCCAGCTCCCCATCCGGGGGACTTAACTATGGCTACACCTTC. The full variable domain, completed using reference TRBV5-1 and TRBJ1-2, is KAGVTQTPRYLIKTRGQQVTLSCSPISGHRSVSWYQQTPGQGLQFLFEYFSETQRNKGNFPGRFSGRQFSNSRSEMNVSTLELGDSALYLCASSPSGGLNYGYTFGSGTRLTVV.